This TCR beta chain was documented in a study of blood T cell repertoires in COVID-19. Original handling: The authors estimated nucleated cell counts from reference gene primer amplification. Method: immunoSEQ multiplex PCR; TCRdb's copy keeps in-frame clones and lacks some. V and J calls and clone size are as listed in that table; D and trimming were resolved from the DNA. The table includes around 40,000 clones, about 90% detected once. The CDR3 runs to 17 residues. Germline CDR1 is SGHNT and CDR2 is YYREEE (reference sequence). V trimming: 1 base; J trimming: 3 bases; junction bases outside the gene matches: 12.

Sequencing was done on a sample of peripheral blood. The V and J genes are TRBV5-4 and TRBJ1-1; 7 bases match TRBD1. The TCR comes from a human donor in a cohort sampled during active COVID-19. CDR3 in amino acids: CASSLTVTGSVYTEAFF. As DNA, the CDR3 is TGTGCCAGCAGCTTGACAGTGACAGGGTCCGTTTACACTGAAGCTTTCTTT. Based on the CDR3 plus reference TRBV5-4 and TRBJ1-1, the full variable domain is ETGVTQSPTHLIKTRGQQVTLRCSSQSGHNTVSWYQQALGQGPQFIFQYYREEENGRGNFPPRFSGLQFPNYSSELNVNALELDDSALYLCASSLTVTGSVYTEAFFGQGTRLTVV.